This T cell receptor (beta chain) was recorded in a study of blood T cell repertoires in COVID-19. CDR1 and CDR2 from the germline V gene are MNHEY and SMNVEV (reference sequence). The CDR3 is 12 amino acids. V lost 3 bases and J 5 bases, leaving 8 bases between the germline ends. Assay used: immunoSEQ multiplex PCR; TCRdb lists only in-frame clones, some missing. The sample carries approximately 100,000 clones, 85% recorded once. This TCR was sampled from a man older than 75 with acute or convalescent COVID-19. This chain connects TRBV27 to TRBJ2-7; no clear D. The sequencing input was peripheral blood. As DNA, the CDR3 is TGTGCCAGCAGTTTCAACTTCAACGAGCAGTACTTC. It yields the protein CASSFNFNEQYF.